Reported below is one TCR beta chain. TCRdb's copy holds only in-frame clones and misses some; the assay was immunoSEQ multiplex PCR. The sample yields approximately 40,000 clones, roughly 80% seen once. The data derive from a study of OX40 agonist ivuxolimab in advanced cancers. The clonotype was recovered from an adult with an advanced solid tumor such as melanoma, head and neck, liver or kidney cancer. Specimen: CD4+ or CD8+ T cells sorted from blood, collected in a trial of the OX40 agonist ivuxolimab.

CDR3 DNA sequence: TGTGCCAGCAGCTCGGGACTTTCCTACGAGCAGTACTTC. This encodes CASSSGLSYEQYF. The chain joins TRBV5-4 to TRBJ2-5; D is possibly TRBD2 (6 bases). The end of the DNA is better explained by TRBJ2-7, so the J call may be wrong. The length of the CDR3 is 13 residues. Germline CDR1 and CDR2: SGHNT and YYREEE (reference sequence).